A selection of T cell receptor beta chains follows, all from one sample in a study of blood T cell repertoires in COVID-19. Generated by immunoSEQ multiplex PCR, the TCRdb table keeps only in-frame clones and is missing some. Of fewer than 100,000 clones listed, more than 70% are singletons. The source material was peripheral blood. The receptors come from a human donor with acute or convalescent COVID-19. The donor label of this sample is uncertain. Each CDR3 is given with its conserved first and last residue. Fields, in order: V gene, D gene, clone size, J gene, CDR3 protein, CDR3 DNA. A D gene is named only where the DNA matches it firmly. Clone size is shown for a subset of rows, as once, few, many or a class of expanded clone.

v_gene: TRBV7-9
d_gene: .
abundance: once
j_gene: TRBJ2-7
CDR3aa: CASSLARGNSYEQYF
CDR3nt: TGTGCCAGCAGCTTAGCGAGGGGGAATTCCTACGAGCAGTACTTC

v_gene: TRBV2
d_gene: TRBD2
abundance: .
j_gene: TRBJ2-3
CDR3aa: CASSGGTSGYTDTQYF
CDR3nt: TGTGCCAGCAGTGGAGGGACTAGCGGGTACACAGATACGCAGTATTTT

v_gene: TRBV9
d_gene: .
abundance: .
j_gene: TRBJ2-1
CDR3aa: CASSPPGVHEQFF
CDR3nt: TGTGCCAGCAGCCCCCCCGGGGTACATGAGCAGTTCTTC

v_gene: TRBV29-1
d_gene: TRBD1
abundance: .
j_gene: TRBJ1-1
CDR3aa: CSLNRGSGTEAFF
CDR3nt: TGCAGCCTAAACAGGGGGAGCGGCACTGAAGCTTTCTTT

v_gene: TRBV28
d_gene: .
abundance: .
j_gene: TRBJ1-4
CDR3aa: CASSSPWQKLFF
CDR3nt: TGTGCCAGCAGCTCTCCTTGGCAAAAACTGTTTTTT

v_gene: TRBV6-5
d_gene: TRBD1
abundance: .
j_gene: TRBJ1-2
CDR3aa: CASSILQGGGGYTF
CDR3nt: TGTGCCAGCAGTATACTACAGGGGGGCGGCGGCTACACCTTC

v_gene: TRBV19
d_gene: .
abundance: few
j_gene: TRBJ1-1
CDR3aa: CASLDRSGGWTEAFF
CDR3nt: TGTGCCAGTTTAGACAGATCGGGGGGTTGGACTGAAGCTTTCTTT

v_gene: TRBV9
d_gene: .
abundance: .
j_gene: TRBJ1-1
CDR3aa: CASSVDRNTEAFF
CDR3nt: TGTGCCAGCAGCGTAGACAGAAACACTGAAGCTTTCTTT

v_gene: TRBV7-3
d_gene: TRBD1
abundance: once
j_gene: TRBJ1-1
CDR3aa: CASSPGQGNDEAFF
CDR3nt: TGTGCCAGCAGCCCAGGACAGGGAAACGATGAAGCTTTCTTT

v_gene: TRBV6-2/TRBV6-3
d_gene: .
abundance: .
j_gene: TRBJ1-1
CDR3aa: CASSPAPRGSEAFF
CDR3nt: TGTGCCAGCAGTCCGGCCCCAAGGGGGAGTGAAGCTTTCTTT

v_gene: TRBV2
d_gene: .
abundance: few
j_gene: TRBJ1-6
CDR3aa: CASSEDRANSPLHF
CDR3nt: TGTGCCAGCAGTGAAGACAGGGCAAATTCACCCCTCCACTTT

v_gene: TRBV3-1/TRBV3-2
d_gene: .
abundance: few
j_gene: TRBJ1-2
CDR3aa: CASSQGGGYTF
CDR3nt: TGTGCCAGCAGCCAAGGAGGAGGCTACACCTTC

v_gene: TRBV30
d_gene: .
abundance: .
j_gene: TRBJ1-6
CDR3aa: CASMGQLNSPLHF
CDR3nt: TGTGCCTCCATGGGGCAACTTAATTCACCCCTCCACTTT

v_gene: TRBV19
d_gene: .
abundance: .
j_gene: TRBJ2-5
CDR3aa: CASNPSGGVETQYF
CDR3nt: TGTGCCAGTAATCCCTCCGGAGGGGTTGAGACCCAGTACTTC

v_gene: TRBV7-6
d_gene: TRBD2
abundance: .
j_gene: TRBJ2-2
CDR3aa: CASSAPGTSGGAGTGELFF
CDR3nt: TGTGCCAGCAGCGCCCCCGGGACTAGCGGGGGGGCGGGCACCGGGGAGCTGTTTTTT

v_gene: TRBV11-3
d_gene: .
abundance: .
j_gene: TRBJ1-3
CDR3aa: CASSLPPQSPGGSSGNTIYF
CDR3nt: TGTGCCAGCAGCTTACCTCCCCAATCTCCGGGGGGTAGTTCTGGAAACACCATATATTTT

v_gene: TRBV7-7
d_gene: .
abundance: .
j_gene: TRBJ2-5
CDR3aa: CASSLGRGRSQETQYF
CDR3nt: TGTGCCAGCAGCTTAGGGAGGGGCCGTTCCCAAGAGACCCAGTACTTC

v_gene: TRBV9
d_gene: .
abundance: .
j_gene: TRBJ2-2
CDR3aa: CASSPGGANTGELFF
CDR3nt: TGTGCCAGCAGCCCCGGAGGAGCGAACACCGGGGAGCTGTTTTTT

v_gene: TRBV30
d_gene: .
abundance: .
j_gene: TRBJ1-5
CDR3aa: CAWNQGSGNQPQHF
CDR3nt: TGTGCCTGGAATCAGGGCAGTGGCAATCAGCCCCAGCATTTT

v_gene: TRBV5-4
d_gene: .
abundance: .
j_gene: TRBJ2-7
CDR3aa: CASSSQGSSYEQYF
CDR3nt: TGTGCCAGCAGCTCGCAGGGATCCTCCTACGAGCAGTACTTC

v_gene: TRBV6-5
d_gene: TRBD1
abundance: .
j_gene: TRBJ1-2
CDR3aa: CASSNPGQGYGYTF
CDR3nt: TGTGCCAGCAGTAACCCGGGACAGGGCTATGGCTACACCTTC

v_gene: TRBV3-1/TRBV3-2
d_gene: TRBD1
abundance: .
j_gene: TRBJ1-4
CDR3aa: CASSSRDRGLGNEKLFF
CDR3nt: TGTGCCAGCAGCTCTCGGGACAGGGGGCTGGGGAATGAAAAACTGTTTTTT

v_gene: TRBV29-1
d_gene: TRBD1
abundance: once
j_gene: TRBJ2-5
CDR3aa: CSSLKGAGETQYF
CDR3nt: TGCAGCTCTTTGAAGGGGGCGGGAGAGACCCAGTACTTC

v_gene: TRBV7-2
d_gene: .
abundance: few
j_gene: TRBJ1-5
CDR3aa: CASSLLGGGQPQHF
CDR3nt: TGTGCCAGCAGCTTATTAGGGGGAGGGCAGCCCCAGCATTTT

v_gene: TRBV5-1
d_gene: .
abundance: .
j_gene: TRBJ1-1
CDR3aa: CASHGRQGKNTEAFF
CDR3nt: TGCGCCAGCCACGGGCGGCAGGGGAAGAACACTGAAGCTTTCTTT

v_gene: TRBV6-5
d_gene: .
abundance: once
j_gene: TRBJ2-7
CDR3aa: CASSYSRSGYEQYF
CDR3nt: TGTGCCAGCAGTTACTCGAGAAGTGGCTACGAGCAGTACTTC

v_gene: TRBV28
d_gene: .
abundance: .
j_gene: TRBJ2-4
CDR3aa: CASSLRGLNIQYF
CDR3nt: TGTGCCAGCAGTTTGAGGGGGTTGAACATTCAGTACTTC

v_gene: TRBV5-1
d_gene: .
abundance: .
j_gene: TRBJ2-7
CDR3aa: CASSLGTYEQYF
CDR3nt: TGCGCCAGCAGCTTGGGAACTTACGAGCAGTACTTC

v_gene: TRBV4-3
d_gene: .
abundance: .
j_gene: TRBJ1-3
CDR3aa: CASSQRDPAQGSSGNTIYF
CDR3nt: TGCGCCAGCAGCCAACGAGATCCAGCCCAGGGTTCCTCTGGAAACACCATATATTTT

v_gene: TRBV4-1
d_gene: TRBD2
abundance: .
j_gene: TRBJ2-5
CDR3aa: CASSQPLAGGKETQYF
CDR3nt: TGCGCCAGCAGCCAGCCACTAGCGGGGGGAAAAGAGACCCAGTACTTC

v_gene: TRBV19
d_gene: TRBD2
abundance: .
j_gene: TRBJ2-1
CDR3aa: CASHPGLAGPSYNEQFF
CDR3nt: TGTGCCAGTCACCCGGGACTAGCGGGGCCATCCTACAATGAGCAGTTCTTC

v_gene: TRBV6-5
d_gene: TRBD1
abundance: .
j_gene: TRBJ2-7
CDR3aa: CASSQDRGPYEQYF
CDR3nt: TGTGCCAGCAGTCAGGACAGGGGGCCCTACGAGCAGTACTTC

v_gene: TRBV19
d_gene: TRBD1
abundance: .
j_gene: TRBJ2-3
CDR3aa: CASSISRGRTDTQYF
CDR3nt: TGTGCCAGTAGTATTTCCAGGGGGCGTACAGATACGCAGTATTTT

v_gene: TRBV28
d_gene: TRBD1
abundance: .
j_gene: TRBJ1-2
CDR3aa: CASSSSTVDREVYGYTF
CDR3nt: TGTGCCAGCAGCTCGTCAACCGTCGACAGGGAGGTTTATGGCTACACCTTC

v_gene: TRBV6-5
d_gene: .
abundance: .
j_gene: TRBJ2-3
CDR3aa: CASNFFGADTQYF
CDR3nt: TGTGCCAGCAACTTCTTCGGGGCAGATACGCAGTATTTT

v_gene: TRBV27
d_gene: TRBD2
abundance: few
j_gene: TRBJ2-3
CDR3aa: CASMDRGPSPLAGGARDTQYF
CDR3nt: TGTGCCAGCATGGACAGGGGCCCGTCCCCTCTAGCGGGGGGAGCAAGAGATACGCAGTATTTT

v_gene: TRBV10-3
d_gene: .
abundance: .
j_gene: TRBJ2-4
CDR3aa: CAIGGDSPKNIQYF
CDR3nt: TGTGCCATCGGTGGGGACTCCCCTAAAAACATTCAGTACTTC

v_gene: TRBV7-2
d_gene: .
abundance: few
j_gene: TRBJ1-5
CDR3aa: CASSLGLQNNQPQHF
CDR3nt: TGTGCCAGCAGCTTAGGTTTACAGAACAATCAGCCCCAGCATTTT

v_gene: TRBV3-1/TRBV3-2
d_gene: TRBD1
abundance: .
j_gene: TRBJ1-1
CDR3aa: CASSQGGQGAWTTEAFF
CDR3nt: TGTGCCAGCAGCCAAGGAGGGCAGGGGGCTTGGACAACTGAAGCTTTCTTT

v_gene: TRBV10-3
d_gene: TRBD2
abundance: .
j_gene: TRBJ2-3
CDR3aa: CAIKGTSGDINTDTQYF
CDR3nt: TGTGCCATCAAGGGGACTAGCGGGGATATCAACACAGATACGCAGTATTTT

v_gene: TRBV11-2
d_gene: .
abundance: .
j_gene: TRBJ2-7
CDR3aa: CASSKGLGTAYEQYF
CDR3nt: TGTGCCAGCAGCAAAGGTTTAGGAACAGCCTACGAGCAGTACTTC

v_gene: TRBV5-1
d_gene: .
abundance: .
j_gene: TRBJ2-3
CDR3aa: CASSPRLADTQYF
CDR3nt: TGCGCCAGCAGTCCGCGACTAGCAGATACGCAGTATTTT

v_gene: TRBV7-3
d_gene: .
abundance: few
j_gene: TRBJ2-3
CDR3aa: CASSLTAGATGDTQYF
CDR3nt: TGTGCCAGCAGCTTAACGGCGGGGGCGACGGGGGATACGCAGTATTTT

v_gene: TRBV6-5
d_gene: .
abundance: .
j_gene: TRBJ2-7
CDR3aa: CASSLTWDTFYEQYF
CDR3nt: TGTGCCAGCAGTTTGACCTGGGACACCTTTTACGAGCAGTACTTC

v_gene: TRBV5-1
d_gene: .
abundance: once
j_gene: TRBJ1-2
CDR3aa: CASSSTGTYGYTF
CDR3nt: TGCGCCAGCAGCTCAACAGGGACCTATGGCTACACCTTC

v_gene: TRBV28
d_gene: .
abundance: .
j_gene: TRBJ1-2
CDR3aa: CASSPPHGGANYGYTF
CDR3nt: TGTGCCAGCAGTCCCCCCCACGGGGGAGCTAACTATGGCTACACCTTC

v_gene: TRBV28
d_gene: TRBD1
abundance: .
j_gene: TRBJ2-5
CDR3aa: CASSFQGGRETQYF
CDR3nt: TGTGCCAGCAGTTTCCAAGGGGGCAGGGAGACCCAGTACTTC

v_gene: TRBV19
d_gene: .
abundance: .
j_gene: TRBJ1-2
CDR3aa: CASSTTVYGYTF
CDR3nt: TGTGCCAGTAGTACGACAGTCTATGGCTACACCTTC

v_gene: TRBV11-3
d_gene: .
abundance: .
j_gene: TRBJ1-1
CDR3aa: CASSLEQGSVSGSEAFF
CDR3nt: TGTGCCAGCAGCTTAGAGCAGGGGTCAGTCTCCGGTTCTGAAGCTTTCTTT

v_gene: TRBV19
d_gene: TRBD2
abundance: .
j_gene: TRBJ2-5
CDR3aa: CASWGGETQYF
CDR3nt: TGTGCCAGTTGGGGGGGAGAGACCCAGTACTTC

v_gene: TRBV7-8
d_gene: .
abundance: .
j_gene: TRBJ1-1
CDR3aa: CASSLSRQQNTEAFF
CDR3nt: TGTGCCAGCAGCTTATCCAGACAACAAAACACTGAAGCTTTCTTT

v_gene: TRBV7-9
d_gene: .
abundance: once
j_gene: TRBJ2-5
CDR3aa: CASSPRTALQETQYF
CDR3nt: TGTGCCAGCAGCCCGCGGACAGCCCTCCAAGAGACCCAGTACTTC

v_gene: TRBV2
d_gene: TRBD1
abundance: .
j_gene: TRBJ2-1
CDR3aa: CANRDSPNNEQFF
CDR3nt: TGTGCCAACCGGGACAGCCCCAACAATGAGCAGTTCTTC

v_gene: TRBV10-2
d_gene: TRBD2
abundance: .
j_gene: TRBJ2-5
CDR3aa: CASSEFLAGETQYF
CDR3nt: TGCGCCAGCAGTGAATTTCTAGCGGGGGAGACCCAGTACTTC

v_gene: TRBV6-5
d_gene: TRBD1
abundance: .
j_gene: TRBJ2-5
CDR3aa: CASSYFGTGRQETQYF
CDR3nt: TGTGCCAGCAGTTACTTCGGGACAGGGAGGCAAGAGACCCAGTACTTC